Included here is one T cell receptor (beta chain) sequence, with context. The data are from a study of cytomegalovirus exposure and HLA in healthy donors. PCR was performed using 60 Vbeta and 13 Jbeta primers. Sequenced by immunoSEQ multiplex PCR; TCRdb stores in-frame clones only, minus some. The data show about 130,000 clones, over 50% seen once. The V and J ends lost 4 bases and 3 bases respectively, with 9 bases between them. The CDR3 is 13 amino acids. Germline V lookup: CDR1 SNHLY, CDR2 FYNNEI. This chain uses TRBV2 with TRBJ1-1, with unresolved D. Sequenced: PBMCs. This receptor was identified in a human donor in good health. The DNA of the CDR3 is TGTGCCAGCAGTGCGGGGTCCGACACTGAAGCTTTCTTT. This sequence encodes CASSAGSDTEAFF.